This entry lists 2 T cell receptor beta chains sequenced from one sample in a study of cytomegalovirus exposure and HLA in healthy donors. This table comes from immunoSEQ multiplex PCR, and its TCRdb copy is limited to in-frame clones, with some not included. The sample consists of hundreds of thousands of clones, more than 75% of them appearing once. Sequencing was carried out using PBMCs. The receptors shown here come from a woman aged 18-35 years in good health and CMV-seropositive.

The chain links TRBV29-1 to TRBJ1-3, with D possibly matching TRBD1 (6 bases). This CDR3 has 16 amino acids. V lost 6 bases and J lost 2, with 20 bases in between. The germline CDR1 and CDR2 sequences are SQVTM and ANQGSEA. The CDR3, as DNA: TGCAGCGTGGGTGGGGGGGGGCTGATTACTGGAAACACCATATATTTT. Amino acid sequence: CSVGGGGLITGNTIYF.

The rearrangement joins TRBV9 to TRBJ2-1; no clear D. The length of the CDR3 is 15 residues. Trimming shortened V by 0 bases and J by 3 bases, and 10 bases separated the two germline ends. The germline gives CDR1 SGDLS, CDR2 YYNGEE. CDR3 amino acids: CASSVDPSSYNEQFF. As DNA, the CDR3 is TGTGCCAGCAGCGTAGACCCTTCGAGCTACAATGAGCAGTTCTTC.